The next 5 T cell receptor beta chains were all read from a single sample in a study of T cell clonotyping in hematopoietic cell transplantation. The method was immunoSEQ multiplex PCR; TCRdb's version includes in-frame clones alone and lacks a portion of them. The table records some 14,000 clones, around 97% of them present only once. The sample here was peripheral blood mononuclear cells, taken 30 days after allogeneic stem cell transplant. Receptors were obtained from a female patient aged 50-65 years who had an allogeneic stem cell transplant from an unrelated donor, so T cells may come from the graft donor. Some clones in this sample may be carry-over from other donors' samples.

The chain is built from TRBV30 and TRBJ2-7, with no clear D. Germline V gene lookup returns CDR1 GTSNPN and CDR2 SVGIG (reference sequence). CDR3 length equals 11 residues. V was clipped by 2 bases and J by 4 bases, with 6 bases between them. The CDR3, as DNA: TGTGCCTGGAGTCTTTCTTACGAGCAGTACTTC. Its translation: CAWSLSYEQYF.

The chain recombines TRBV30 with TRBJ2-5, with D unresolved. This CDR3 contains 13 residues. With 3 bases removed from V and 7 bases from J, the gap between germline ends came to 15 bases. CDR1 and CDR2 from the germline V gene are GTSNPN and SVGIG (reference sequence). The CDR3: CAWSSGPYGTQYF. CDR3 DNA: TGTGCCTGGAGCAGTGGGCCCTATGGGACCCAGTACTTC.

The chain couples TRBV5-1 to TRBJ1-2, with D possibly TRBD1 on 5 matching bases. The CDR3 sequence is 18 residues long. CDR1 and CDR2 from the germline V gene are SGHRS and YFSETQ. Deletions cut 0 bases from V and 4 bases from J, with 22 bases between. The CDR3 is CASSLAGGNRPGVYGYTF. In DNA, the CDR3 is TGCGCCAGCAGCTTGGCGGGGGGGAATCGTCCGGGCGTCTATGGCTACACCTTC.

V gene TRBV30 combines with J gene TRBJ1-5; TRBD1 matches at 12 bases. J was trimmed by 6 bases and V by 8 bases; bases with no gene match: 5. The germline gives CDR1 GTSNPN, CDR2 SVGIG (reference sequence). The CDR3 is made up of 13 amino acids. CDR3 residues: CAAGQGAGQPQHF. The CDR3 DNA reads TGTGCCGCGGGACAGGGGGCCGGTCAGCCCCAGCATTTT.

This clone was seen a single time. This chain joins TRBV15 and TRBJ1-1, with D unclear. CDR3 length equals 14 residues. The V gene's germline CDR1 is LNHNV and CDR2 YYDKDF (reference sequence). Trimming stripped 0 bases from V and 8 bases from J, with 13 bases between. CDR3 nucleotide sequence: TGTGCCACCAGCAGAGAACTGGAGAGCCCCGAAGCTTTCTTT. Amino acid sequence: CATSRELESPEAFF.